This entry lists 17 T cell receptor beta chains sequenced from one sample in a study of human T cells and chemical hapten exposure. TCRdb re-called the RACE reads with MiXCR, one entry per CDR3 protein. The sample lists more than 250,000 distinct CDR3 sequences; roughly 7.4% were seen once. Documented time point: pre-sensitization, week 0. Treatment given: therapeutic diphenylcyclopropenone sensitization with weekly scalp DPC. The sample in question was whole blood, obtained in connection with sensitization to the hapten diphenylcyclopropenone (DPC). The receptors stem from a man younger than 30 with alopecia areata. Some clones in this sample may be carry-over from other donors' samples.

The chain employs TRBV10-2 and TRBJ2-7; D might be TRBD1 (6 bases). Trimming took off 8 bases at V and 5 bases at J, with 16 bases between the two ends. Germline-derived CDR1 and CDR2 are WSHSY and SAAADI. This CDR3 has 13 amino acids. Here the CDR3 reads CASQGYPRDEQYF. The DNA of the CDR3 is TGCGCCAGCCAGGGGTACCCCCGAGACGAGCAGTACTTC.

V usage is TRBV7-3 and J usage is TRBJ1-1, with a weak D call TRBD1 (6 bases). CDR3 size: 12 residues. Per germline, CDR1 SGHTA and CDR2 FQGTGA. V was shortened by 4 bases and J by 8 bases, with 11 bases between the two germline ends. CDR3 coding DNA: TGTGCCAGCAGCTCACAGGGTAGAGAAGCTTTCTTT. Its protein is CASSSQGREAFF.

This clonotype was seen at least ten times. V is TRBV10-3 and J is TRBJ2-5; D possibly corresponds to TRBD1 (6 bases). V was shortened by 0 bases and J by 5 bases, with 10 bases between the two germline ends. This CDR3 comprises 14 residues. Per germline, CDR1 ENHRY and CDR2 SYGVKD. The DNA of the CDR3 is TGTGCCATCAGTGAGTCTCGGGACAAGGAGACCCAGTACTTC. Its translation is CAISESRDKETQYF.

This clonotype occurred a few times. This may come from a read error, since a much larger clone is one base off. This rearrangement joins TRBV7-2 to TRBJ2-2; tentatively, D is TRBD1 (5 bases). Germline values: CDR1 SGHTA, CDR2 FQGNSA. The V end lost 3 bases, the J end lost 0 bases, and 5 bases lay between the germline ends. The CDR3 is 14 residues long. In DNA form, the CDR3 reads TGTGCCAGCAGCTTGGACACGAACACCGGGGAGCTGTTTTTT. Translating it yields CASSLDTNTGELFF.

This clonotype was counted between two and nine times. CDR3 sequence (DNA): TGTGCCAGCAGCATCGGGGGAGGGACAGGCAATCAGCCCCAGCATTTT. It specifies CASSIGGGTGNQPQHF. The rearrangement uses TRBV11-2 and TRBJ1-5; 7 bases are shared with TRBD1. Germline V CDR1 and CDR2: SGHAT, FQNNGV. V shed 5 bases, J shed 2 bases, and the junction held 9 bases outside the gene matches. The CDR3 spans 16 residues. Filled out from reference TRBV11-2 and TRBJ1-5, the complete variable domain reads EAGVAQSPRYKIIEKRQSVAFWCNPISGHATLYWYQQILGQGPKLLIQFQNNGVVDDSQLPKDRFSAERLKGVDSTLKIQPAKLEDSAVYLCASSIGGGTGNQPQHFGDGTRLSIL.

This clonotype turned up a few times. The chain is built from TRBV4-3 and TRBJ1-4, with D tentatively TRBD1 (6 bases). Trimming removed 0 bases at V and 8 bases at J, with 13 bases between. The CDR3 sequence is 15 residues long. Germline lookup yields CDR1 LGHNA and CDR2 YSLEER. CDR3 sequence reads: CASSQDFRGGEKLFF. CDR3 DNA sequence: TGCGCCAGCAGCCAAGATTTTAGGGGGGGCGAAAAACTGTTTTTT.

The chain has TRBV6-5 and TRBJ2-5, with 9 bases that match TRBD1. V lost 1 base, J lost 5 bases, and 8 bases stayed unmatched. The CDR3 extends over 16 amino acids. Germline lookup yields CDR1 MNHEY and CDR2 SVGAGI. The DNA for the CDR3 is TGTGCCAGCAGTTACTTCCGGGACAGGGTTGGCGAGACCCAGTACTTC. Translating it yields CASSYFRDRVGETQYF.

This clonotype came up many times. The CDR3 DNA reads as TGTGCCAGTTTCAAGGAGACAAAATTGGGCGAGCAGTACGTC. Encoded protein: CASFKETKLGEQYV. The genes are TRBV7-4 and TRBJ2-7, with D hard to call. This CDR3 has 14 amino acids. Trimming took off 9 bases at V and 6 bases at J, with 21 bases between the two ends. In germline, CDR1 is SGHVT, CDR2 SQSDAQ.

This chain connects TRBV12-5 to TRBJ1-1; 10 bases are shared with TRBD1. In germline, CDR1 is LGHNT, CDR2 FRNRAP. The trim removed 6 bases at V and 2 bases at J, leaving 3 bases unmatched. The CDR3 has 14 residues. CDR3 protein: CASGRQGANTEAFF. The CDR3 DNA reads TGTGCTAGTGGCAGACAGGGGGCAAACACTGAAGCTTTCTTT.

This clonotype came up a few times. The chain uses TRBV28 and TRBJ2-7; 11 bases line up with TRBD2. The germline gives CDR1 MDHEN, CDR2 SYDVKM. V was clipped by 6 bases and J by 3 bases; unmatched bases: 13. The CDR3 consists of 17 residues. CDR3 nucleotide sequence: TGTGCCAGCAGCTGCTCAACTAGCGGGGGTTGCCGCTACGAGCAGTACTTC. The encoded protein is CASSCSTSGGCRYEQYF.

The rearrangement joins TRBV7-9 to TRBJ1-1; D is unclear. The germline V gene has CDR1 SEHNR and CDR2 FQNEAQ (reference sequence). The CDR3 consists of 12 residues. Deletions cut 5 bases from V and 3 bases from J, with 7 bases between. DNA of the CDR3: TGTGCCAGCAGCCCTGCTTACACTGAAGCTTTCTTT. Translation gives CASSPAYTEAFF.

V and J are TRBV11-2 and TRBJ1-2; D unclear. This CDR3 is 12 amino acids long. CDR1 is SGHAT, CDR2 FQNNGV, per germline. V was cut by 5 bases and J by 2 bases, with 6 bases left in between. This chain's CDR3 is CASSPQNYGYTF. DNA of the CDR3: TGTGCCAGCAGCCCCCAAAACTATGGCTACACCTTC.

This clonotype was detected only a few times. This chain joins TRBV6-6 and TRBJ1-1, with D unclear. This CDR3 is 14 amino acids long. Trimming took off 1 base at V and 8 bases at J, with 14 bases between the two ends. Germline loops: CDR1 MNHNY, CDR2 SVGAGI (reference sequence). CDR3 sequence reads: CASSYYGRSGEAFF. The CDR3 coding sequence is TGTGCCAGCAGTTACTACGGACGAAGCGGAGAAGCTTTCTTT.

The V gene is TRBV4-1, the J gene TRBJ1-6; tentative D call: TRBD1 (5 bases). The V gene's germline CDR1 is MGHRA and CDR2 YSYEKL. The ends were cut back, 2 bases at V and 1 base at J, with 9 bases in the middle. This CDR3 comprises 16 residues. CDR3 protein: CASSQNQGSYNSPLHF. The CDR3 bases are TGCGCCAGCAGCCAAAACCAGGGATCCTATAATTCACCCCTCCACTTT.

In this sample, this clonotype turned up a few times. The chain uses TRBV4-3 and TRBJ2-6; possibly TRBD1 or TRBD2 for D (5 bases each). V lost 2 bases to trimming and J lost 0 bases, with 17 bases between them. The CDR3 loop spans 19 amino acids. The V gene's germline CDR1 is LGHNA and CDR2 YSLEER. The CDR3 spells CASSQTGGPLHSGANVLTF. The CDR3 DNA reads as TGCGCCAGCAGCCAAACAGGAGGACCTTTGCACTCTGGGGCCAACGTCCTGACTTTC.

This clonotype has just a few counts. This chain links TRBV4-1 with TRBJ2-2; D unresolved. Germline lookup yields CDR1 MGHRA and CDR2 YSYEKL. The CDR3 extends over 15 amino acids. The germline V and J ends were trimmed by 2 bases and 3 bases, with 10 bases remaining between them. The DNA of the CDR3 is TGCGCCAGCAGCCAAAAGATGGCAGACACCGGGGAGCTGTTTTTT. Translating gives CASSQKMADTGELFF.

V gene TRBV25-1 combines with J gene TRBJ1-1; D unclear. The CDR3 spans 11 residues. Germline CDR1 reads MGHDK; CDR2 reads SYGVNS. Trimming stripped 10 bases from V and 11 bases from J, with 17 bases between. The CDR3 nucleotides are TGTGCCACCCGGAAAATGGAGGCGGCTTTCTTT. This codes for CATRKMEAAFF.